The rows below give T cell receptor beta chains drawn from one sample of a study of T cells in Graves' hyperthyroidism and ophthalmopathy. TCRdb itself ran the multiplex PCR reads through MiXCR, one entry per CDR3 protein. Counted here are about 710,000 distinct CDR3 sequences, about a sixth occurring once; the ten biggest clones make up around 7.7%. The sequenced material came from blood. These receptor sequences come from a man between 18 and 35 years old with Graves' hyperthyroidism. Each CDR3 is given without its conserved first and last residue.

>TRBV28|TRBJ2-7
ASSLASSGFYEQY
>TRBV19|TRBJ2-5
ASSTPSGQETQY
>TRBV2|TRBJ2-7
ASSEQGVDEQY
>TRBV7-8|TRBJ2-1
ASSPARVSSYNEQF
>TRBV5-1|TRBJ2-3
ASSPQSGSVGTQY
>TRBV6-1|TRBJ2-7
ASSAAEGLRYEQY
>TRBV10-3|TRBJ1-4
AISESIGSTNEKLF
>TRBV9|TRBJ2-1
ATSSVLRTGNNEQF
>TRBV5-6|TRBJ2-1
ASSLRQGWRVYNEQF
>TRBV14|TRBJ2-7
ASSQGQGYERY
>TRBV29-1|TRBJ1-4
SVVRGTNEKLF
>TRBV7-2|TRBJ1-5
ASSRTGEPQH
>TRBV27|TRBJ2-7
ASSPIDNTYEQY
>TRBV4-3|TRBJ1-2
ASSQESGVPPYGYT
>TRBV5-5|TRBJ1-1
ASSLVPEMNTEAF
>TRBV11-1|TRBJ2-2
ASSYSFRVPGELF
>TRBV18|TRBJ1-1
ASSGSREGTEAF
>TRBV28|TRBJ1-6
ASIVGNSYNSPLH
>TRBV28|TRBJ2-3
ASSLTTLPSTDTQY
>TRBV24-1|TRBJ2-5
ATSSTGQETQY
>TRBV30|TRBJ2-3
ARSGGTDTQY
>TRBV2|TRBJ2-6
ASSEKGSGRAGANVLT
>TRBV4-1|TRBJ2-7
ASSPHRDRDPYEQY
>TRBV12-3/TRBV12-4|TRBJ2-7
ASSMTGVHEQY
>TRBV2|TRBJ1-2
ASRGESFYGYT
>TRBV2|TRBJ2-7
ASSEGLAGVYEQY
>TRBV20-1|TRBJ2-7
SASPSGGSYEQY
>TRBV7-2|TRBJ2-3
ASSSGLAGAGTQY
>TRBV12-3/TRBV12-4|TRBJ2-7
ASSLTRGSYEQH
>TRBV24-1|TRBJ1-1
ATSATGRGTEAF
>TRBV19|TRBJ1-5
ASIESGTGYQPQH
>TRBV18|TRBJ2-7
ASSPHPGTTYEQY
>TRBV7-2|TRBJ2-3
ASSSTRLAGGPRDTQY
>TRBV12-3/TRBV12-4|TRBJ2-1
ASRTGTGTINEQF
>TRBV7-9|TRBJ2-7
ASSFNLQGADEQY
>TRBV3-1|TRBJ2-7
ASSLGHFPYEQY
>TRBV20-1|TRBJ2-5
SARSPGLEETQY
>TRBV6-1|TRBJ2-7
ASGSTYEQY
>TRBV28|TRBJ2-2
ASRRPGTGGELF
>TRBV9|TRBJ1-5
ASSADPYNQPQH
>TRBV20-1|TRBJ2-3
SARDGSIGRDTQY
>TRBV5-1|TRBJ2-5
ASSSQGGPQETQY
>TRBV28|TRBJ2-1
ASLPLSGMYNEQF
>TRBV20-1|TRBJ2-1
SARDERGRGSYNEQF
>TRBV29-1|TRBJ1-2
SATLDRGRGYT
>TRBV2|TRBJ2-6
ASSSSQVSGANVLT
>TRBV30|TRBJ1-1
ACSGTEAF
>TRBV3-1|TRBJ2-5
ASSVGRTETQY
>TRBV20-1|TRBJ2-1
SAEGISGSYNEQF
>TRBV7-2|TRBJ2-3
ASSLVLGDTQY
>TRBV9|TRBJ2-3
ASSVVGGWSDTQY
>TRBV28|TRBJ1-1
ASSSGVRTEAF
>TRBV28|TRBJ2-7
ASSLSGEQY
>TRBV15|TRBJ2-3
ATSSGWGGSTDTQY
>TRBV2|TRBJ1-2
ASSELDYGYT